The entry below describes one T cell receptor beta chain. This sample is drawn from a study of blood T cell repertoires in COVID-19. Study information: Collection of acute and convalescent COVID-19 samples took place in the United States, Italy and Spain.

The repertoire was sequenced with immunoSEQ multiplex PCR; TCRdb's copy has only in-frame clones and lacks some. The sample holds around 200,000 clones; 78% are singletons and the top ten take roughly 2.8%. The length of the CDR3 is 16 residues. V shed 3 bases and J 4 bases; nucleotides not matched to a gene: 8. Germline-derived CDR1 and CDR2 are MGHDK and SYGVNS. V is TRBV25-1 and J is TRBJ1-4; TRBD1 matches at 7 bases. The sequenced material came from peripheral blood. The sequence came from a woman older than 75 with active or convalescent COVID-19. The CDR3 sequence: CASSERPGQINEKLFF. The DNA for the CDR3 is TGTGCCAGCAGTGAGCGCCCGGGACAGATTAATGAAAAACTGTTTTTT.